These T cell receptor beta chains were read from a single sample in a study of T cell responses to AZD1222 COVID-19 vaccine. Assay used: immunoSEQ multiplex PCR; TCRdb lists only in-frame clones, some missing. The sample lists about 160,000 clones, about 91% occurring once. Material: peripheral blood, obtained on day 0 of AZD1222 vaccination. The receptors here all came from an adult in good health. CDR3s include the opening cysteine and the closing phenylalanine or tryptophan. D genes are given only for firm matches. The listing skips clone size in some rows; elsewhere it reads once, few, many or a size class.

- | 16 | - | TRBJ1-2 | TRBV4-1 | TGCGCCAGCAGCCAATTTATGCAGGCCCCTAACTATGGCTACACCTTC | CASSQFMQAPNYGYTF
- | 13 | once | TRBJ1-2 | TRBV27 | TGTGCCAGCAGTTTTGGGGCTGCGGCAGGCTACACCTTC | CASSFGAAAGYTF
- | 16 | few | TRBJ2-1 | TRBV28 | TGTGCCAGCAGTTTTACGTTGGCTAGCGCAAACAATGAGCAGTTCTTC | CASSFTLASANNEQFF
- | 13 | - | TRBJ2-7 | TRBV19 | TGTGCCAGTAGTTCCTATTTAAACTACGAGCAGTACTTC | CASSSYLNYEQYF
- | 13 | - | TRBJ2-7 | TRBV3-1/TRBV3-2 | TGTGCCAGCAGCCTTGGGATTCTCTACGAGCAGTACTTC | CASSLGILYEQYF
TRBD1 | 15 | - | TRBJ2-7 | TRBV7-2 | TGTGCCAGCAGCTTCGACAGGGGTAGAACCTACGAGCAGTACTTC | CASSFDRGRTYEQYF
TRBD1 | 16 | - | TRBJ2-4 | TRBV19 | TGTGCCAGTAGTGGACGGACAGGGTGGGGCAAAAACATTCAGTACTTC | CASSGRTGWGKNIQYF
- | 15 | - | TRBJ2-6 | TRBV6-5 | TGTGCCAGCACCCACTCAGGGCCTGGGGCCAACGTCCTGACTTTC | CASTHSGPGANVLTF
- | 12 | - | TRBJ1-5 | TRBV23-1 | TGCGCCAGCAGGCCTTTCGATCAGCCCCAGCATTTT | CASRPFDQPQHF
- | 14 | - | TRBJ2-7 | TRBV5-1 | TGCGCCAGCAACTACGGACAGCGACCCTACGAGCAGTACTTC | CASNYGQRPYEQYF
- | 13 | - | TRBJ1-1 | TRBV2 | TGTGCCAGCAAGGGTACAGAAAACACTGAAGCTTTCTTT | CASKGTENTEAFF
- | 12 | - | TRBJ2-7 | TRBV2 | TGTGCCAGCAGCCGCAGTGGCAACGAGCAGTACTTC | CASSRSGNEQYF
- | 15 | - | TRBJ2-1 | TRBV7-8 | TGTGCCAGCAGCTTAGTTCGTGGAAGCTACAATGAGCAGTTCTTC | CASSLVRGSYNEQFF
- | 15 | - | TRBJ2-7 | TRBV19 | TGTGCCAGCACCTCGGGGATAGGCCTCTCCTACGAGCAGTACTTC | CASTSGIGLSYEQYF
- | 14 | - | TRBJ1-2 | TRBV29-1 | TGCAGCGTTGAACTCCCTGACAGTAAATATGGCTACACCTTC | CSVELPDSKYGYTF
TRBD1 | 17 | - | TRBJ1-6 | TRBV2 | TGTGCCAGCACCAACAGGCGGGACAGGGTATTATCTTCACCCCTCCACTTT | CASTNRRDRVLSSPLHF
TRBD1 | 13 | once | TRBJ2-7 | TRBV28 | TGTGCCAGCAGTTTCGGACAGGCCTACGAGCAGTACTTC | CASSFGQAYEQYF
TRBD2 | 15 | - | TRBJ2-5 | TRBV5-4 | TGTGCCAGCAGTTATCGGACTAGCGGGAGGGAGACCCAGTACTTC | CASSYRTSGRETQYF
TRBD1 | 15 | once | TRBJ2-4 | TRBV5-4 | TGTGCCAGCAGCTTGGAAGGGGGCGCCAAAAACATTCAGTACTTC | CASSLEGGAKNIQYF
- | 13 | - | TRBJ1-1 | TRBV28 | TGTGCCAGCACCCTGCCCGGGGTGCACGCAGCTTTCTTT | CASTLPGVHAAFF
TRBD1 | 15 | - | TRBJ2-3 | TRBV5-5 | TGTGCCAGCAGCTCCCAGGGACAGGGGACAGATACGCAGTATTTT | CASSSQGQGTDTQYF
- | 16 | - | TRBJ1-2 | TRBV5-5 | TGTGCCAGCAGCTTGGATTTTTCCTGGGGGTTTGATGGCTACACCTTC | CASSLDFSWGFDGYTF
- | 13 | - | TRBJ1-5 | TRBV2 | TGTGCCAGCAAAACGACAGGCAATCAGCCCCAGCATTTT | CASKTTGNQPQHF
- | 14 | - | TRBJ2-7 | TRBV9 | TGTGCCAGCAGCGTCGACGGGAGCTCCTACGAGCAGTACTTC | CASSVDGSSYEQYF
TRBD1 | 15 | - | TRBJ1-5 | TRBV27 | TGTGCCAGCAGTCCAACGGGACAGGGCAATCAGCCCCAGCATTTT | CASSPTGQGNQPQHF
- | 14 | - | TRBJ1-5 | TRBV12-5 | TGTGCTAGTGGTTTGAGTGATACCAATCAGCCCCAGCATTTT | CASGLSDTNQPQHF
- | 11 | - | TRBJ1-3 | TRBV29-1 | TGCAGCGTTGAAGGGAGAAACACCATATATTTT | CSVEGRNTIYF
- | 12 | - | TRBJ1-5 | TRBV12-3/TRBV12-4 | TGTGCCAGCAGTTTAATCCCTCAGCCCCAGCATTTT | CASSLIPQPQHF
TRBD2 | 15 | - | TRBJ2-1 | TRBV6-2/TRBV6-3 | TGTGCCAGCAGTTACCAAGCGGGAGTTCTCAATGAGCAGTTCTTC | CASSYQAGVLNEQFF
- | 12 | - | TRBJ1-1 | TRBV10-3 | TGTGCCATCAGCTTAGAAAACACTGAAGCTTTCTTT | CAISLENTEAFF
- | 11 | - | TRBJ1-2 | TRBV6-6 | TGTGCCAGCACCGCAAACTATGGCTACACCTTC | CASTANYGYTF
- | 12 | - | TRBJ1-4 | TRBV4-1 | TGCGCCAGCAGCCCCGGACGGTCAGAACTGTTTTTT | CASSPGRSELFF
- | 15 | - | TRBJ2-7 | TRBV5-5 | TGTGCCAGCAGCTTAAACTGGCTAAGCTCCTACGAGCAGTACTTC | CASSLNWLSSYEQYF
- | 13 | - | TRBJ2-1 | TRBV27 | TGTGCCAGCAGCCCAACCTCCTACAATGAGCAGTTCTTC | CASSPTSYNEQFF
- | 15 | - | TRBJ1-2 | TRBV9 | TGTGCCAGCAGCGTAGGGAAAGGGGGGGTCTATGGCTACACCTTC | CASSVGKGGVYGYTF
TRBD1 | 16 | - | TRBJ1-2 | TRBV27 | TGTGCCAGCAGTTTATCGGGACAGGGGCTCGGCTATGGCTACACCTTC | CASSLSGQGLGYGYTF
- | 15 | - | TRBJ1-4 | TRBV6-1 | TGTGCCAGCAGTGATATAGGTGTTGGTGGTGAAAAACTGTTTTTT | CASSDIGVGGEKLFF
- | 16 | - | TRBJ1-6 | TRBV5-4 | TGTGCCAGCAGCTTCCTGGGGAACGGGAGGTTTTCACCCCTCCACTTT | CASSFLGNGRFSPLHF
TRBD2 | 14 | - | TRBJ2-7 | TRBV28 | TGTGCCAGCACCCTAGGAGCGGGAGGATACGAGCAGTACTTC | CASTLGAGGYEQYF
- | 12 | few | TRBJ2-5 | TRBV2 | TGTGCCAGCAGTGAAGCCGCAGAGACCCAGTACTTC | CASSEAAETQYF
TRBD1 | 20 | - | TRBJ2-7 | TRBV11-3 | TGTGCCAGCAGCTCGGATGAGGGACAGGTTGATACGGCAGAATTCTACGAGCAGTACTTC | CASSSDEGQVDTAEFYEQYF
- | 18 | - | TRBJ2-2 | TRBV11-2 | TGTGCCAGCAGCTCACCCAAAAGGGAACAAGGCGGCCCCGGGGAGCTGTTTTTT | CASSSPKREQGGPGELFF
- | 12 | - | TRBJ1-6 | TRBV5-1 | TGCGCCAGCAGCTTGGATATGACACCCCTCCACTTT | CASSLDMTPLHF
- | 16 | - | TRBJ1-3 | TRBV4-1 | TGCGCCAGCAGCCAAGAAGTCTCCGGGTACGGAAACACCATATATTTT | CASSQEVSGYGNTIYF
- | 15 | few | TRBJ1-2 | TRBV27 | TGTGCCAGCAGTTTAGGAGGGTCTAAACTATGGAGCTACACCTTC | CASSLGGSKLWSYTF
TRBD1 | 13 | - | TRBJ2-7 | TRBV25-1 | TGTGCCAGCACCAAGACAGGGTCCTACGAGCAGTACTTC | CASTKTGSYEQYF
TRBD2 | 13 | - | TRBJ2-7 | TRBV10-3 | TGTGCCATCGGGACTAGCGGGAGTCGCGAGCAGTACTTC | CAIGTSGSREQYF
- | 16 | - | TRBJ1-4 | TRBV5-1 | TGCGCCAGCAGCTTGGGGGAAGGGGCAACTAATGAAAAACTGTTTTTT | CASSLGEGATNEKLFF
- | 18 | - | TRBJ2-7 | TRBV11-2 | TGTGCCAGCAGCTTAGGGCGGGGGCCCCACCCTCAATCCTACGAGCAGTACTTC | CASSLGRGPHPQSYEQYF
- | 15 | - | TRBJ2-7 | TRBV18 | TGTGCCAGCTCACCACCTCGTAGCACGGGGATCGAGCAGTACTTC | CASSPPRSTGIEQYF
TRBD2 | 17 | - | TRBJ2-7 | TRBV7-8 | TGTGCCAGCAGCTCCTTCTTTAGACTAGCGGGAGGGCTCGAGCAGTACTTC | CASSSFFRLAGGLEQYF
TRBD1 | 14 | - | TRBJ1-1 | TRBV7-9 | TGTGCCAGCAGCCCGGGGACAGCGAACACTGAAGCTTTCTTT | CASSPGTANTEAFF
- | 15 | - | TRBJ1-3 | TRBV27 | TGTGCCAGCAGTTTAAACCCTGCGACTGGAAACACCATATATTTT | CASSLNPATGNTIYF
- | 12 | - | TRBJ2-7 | TRBV30 | TGTGCCTGGAGTGCCCCAGACTACGAGCAGTACTTC | CAWSAPDYEQYF
- | 13 | once | TRBJ1-1 | TRBV27 | TGTGCCAGCAGTTACGGACCGAACACTGAAGCTTTCTTT | CASSYGPNTEAFF
TRBD2 | 20 | - | TRBJ2-7 | TRBV19 | TGTGCCAGTAGTATTCTTCTGATGGGGACTAGCGGGACACTCGCCTACGAGCAGTACTTC | CASSILLMGTSGTLAYEQYF
TRBD1 | 18 | - | TRBJ1-2 | TRBV5-1 | TGCGCCAGCAGCTCCGTTCCGGGACAGGGTCGGGGGAACTATGGCTACACCTTC | CASSSVPGQGRGNYGYTF
TRBD2 | 17 | - | TRBJ2-3 | TRBV4-3 | TGCGCCAGCAGCCAAGGAATAACTAGCGGGAGTGGTGGGACGCAGTATTTT | CASSQGITSGSGGTQYF
- | 13 | - | TRBJ2-7 | TRBV6-5 | TGTGCCAGCAGTTACGCAGCCTACTACGAGCAGTACTTC | CASSYAAYYEQYF
TRBD1 | 14 | - | TRBJ1-1 | TRBV19 | TGTGCCAGTAGTACAGGGGGCCCGAACACTGAAGCTTTCTTT | CASSTGGPNTEAFF